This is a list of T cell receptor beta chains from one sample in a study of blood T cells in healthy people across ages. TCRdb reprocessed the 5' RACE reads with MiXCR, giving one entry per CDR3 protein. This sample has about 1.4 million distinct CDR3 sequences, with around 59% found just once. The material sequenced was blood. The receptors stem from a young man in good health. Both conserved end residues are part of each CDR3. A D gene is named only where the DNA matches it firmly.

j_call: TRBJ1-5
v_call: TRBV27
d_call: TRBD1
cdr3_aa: CASSLARGLQPQHF

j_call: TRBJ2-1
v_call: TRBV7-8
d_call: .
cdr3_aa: CASSSILSVEQFF

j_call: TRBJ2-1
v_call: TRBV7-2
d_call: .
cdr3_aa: CASRYSISGNEQFF

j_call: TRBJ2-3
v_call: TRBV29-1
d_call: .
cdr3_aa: CSVPLENTDTQYF

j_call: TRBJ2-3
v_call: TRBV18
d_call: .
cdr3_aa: CASSPQHTDTQYF

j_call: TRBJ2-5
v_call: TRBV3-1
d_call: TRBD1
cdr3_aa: CASSQGAEGAWETQYF

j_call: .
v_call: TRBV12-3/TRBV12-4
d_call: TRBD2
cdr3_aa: CASSRGGEATQYF

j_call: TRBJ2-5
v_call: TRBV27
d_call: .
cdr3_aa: CASRPGTVYQETQYF

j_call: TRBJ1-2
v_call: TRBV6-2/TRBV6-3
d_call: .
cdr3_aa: CASTGGLDGYTF

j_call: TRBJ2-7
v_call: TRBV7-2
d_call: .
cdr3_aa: CASSLDFTYEQYF

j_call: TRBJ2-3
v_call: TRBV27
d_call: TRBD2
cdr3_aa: CASRTLAGFTDTQYF

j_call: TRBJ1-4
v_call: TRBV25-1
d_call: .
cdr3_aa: CASRGWGGINEKLFF

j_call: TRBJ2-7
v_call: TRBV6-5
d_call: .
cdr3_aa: CASSTGYEQYF

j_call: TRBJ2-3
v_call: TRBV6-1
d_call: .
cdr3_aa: CASRPGMYTDTQYF

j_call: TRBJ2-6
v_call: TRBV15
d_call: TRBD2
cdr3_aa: CATSRGGEGANVLTF

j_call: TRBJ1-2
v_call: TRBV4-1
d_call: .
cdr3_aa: CASSQELESRIYGYTF

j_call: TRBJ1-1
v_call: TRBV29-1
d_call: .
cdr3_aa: CSVYAGINTEAFF

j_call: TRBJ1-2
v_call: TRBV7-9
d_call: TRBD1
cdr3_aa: CASSHLGTGTTNYGYTF

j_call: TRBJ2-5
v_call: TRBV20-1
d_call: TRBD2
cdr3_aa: CSADLGTSGRDEQYF

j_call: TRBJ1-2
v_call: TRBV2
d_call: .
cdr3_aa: CASESNYGYTF

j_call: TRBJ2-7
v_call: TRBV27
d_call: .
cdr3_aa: CASSFETARHEQYF

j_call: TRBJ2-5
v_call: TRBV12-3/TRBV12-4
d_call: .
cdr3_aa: CASSPIIGETQYF